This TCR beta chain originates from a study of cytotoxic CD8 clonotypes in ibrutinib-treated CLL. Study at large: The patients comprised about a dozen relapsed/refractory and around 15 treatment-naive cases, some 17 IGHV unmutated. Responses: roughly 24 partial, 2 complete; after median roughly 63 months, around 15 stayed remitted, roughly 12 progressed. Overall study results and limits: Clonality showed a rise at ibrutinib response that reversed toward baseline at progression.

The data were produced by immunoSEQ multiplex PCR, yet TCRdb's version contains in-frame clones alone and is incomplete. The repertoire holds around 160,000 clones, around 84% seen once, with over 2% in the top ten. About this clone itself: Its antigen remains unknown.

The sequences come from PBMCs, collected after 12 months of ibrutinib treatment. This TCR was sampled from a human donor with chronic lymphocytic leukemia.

The CDR3 spells CASSRGAGNTIYF. The CDR3 bases are TGTGCCAGCAGTCGGGGTGCGGGAAACACCATATATTTT. This sequence joins TRBV6-1 and TRBJ1-3, with unresolved D. The CDR3 is 13 residues long. Per the germline V gene, CDR1 is MNHNS and CDR2 is SASEGT. Trimming took 5 bases from V and 4 from J, leaving 9 bases between them.